The 19 T cell receptor beta chains presented below share a single source sample, sequenced in a study of blood T cell repertoires in COVID-19. TCRdb's table, derived via immunoSEQ multiplex PCR, lists solely in-frame clones and lacks some. The sample yields some 300,000 clones, more than 75% seen once. Input material: PBMCs or T cells enriched from blood (not recorded which). The receptors were sampled from a woman aged 60-75 years in a cohort exposed to, infected with or recovered from COVID-19 (not recorded which).

V and J are TRBV6-1 and TRBJ2-5; no clear D gene. The length of the CDR3 is 13 residues. Germline V gene data show CDR1 as MNHNS and CDR2 as SASEGT. The V end was cut by 3 bases, the J end by 7 bases, with 12 bases between. For the CDR3, the DNA is TGTGCCAGCAGTGAGTACAGTTCCGGGACCCAGTACTTC. As protein: CASSEYSSGTQYF.

J is TRBJ2-3 and V is TRBV5-1; D gene uncertain. This CDR3 has 13 amino acids. Germline-derived CDR1 and CDR2 are SGHRS and YFSETQ. Trimming cost V 1 base and J 3 bases, with 6 bases left between them. DNA for the CDR3: TGCGCCAGCAGCTTGAAACGGACAGATACGCAGTATTTT. It translates to CASSLKRTDTQYF.

The rearrangement joins TRBV30 to TRBJ2-7; TRBD1 matches at 9 bases. Germline CDR1 and CDR2: GTSNPN and SVGIG (reference sequence). V lost 3 bases, J lost 2 bases, and 11 bases stayed unmatched. This CDR3 contains 16 residues. The CDR3, as DNA: TGTGCCTGGAGCGCACCCGACAGGGGGAGCCCCTACGAGCAGTACTTC. This translates into CAWSAPDRGSPYEQYF.

This clone occurred once. The chain is built from TRBV11-2 and TRBJ2-1; D is possibly TRBD1 (5 bases). The CDR3 is 16 residues long. Trimming cost V 3 bases and J 5 bases, with 17 bases left between them. Germline CDR1 SGHAT, CDR2 FQNNGV. The CDR3 DNA reads as TGTGCCAGCAGCTTGTCAGGGTTAATTGGGAACAATGAGCAGTTCTTC. Translated, it gives CASSLSGLIGNNEQFF.

V and J are TRBV10-3 and TRBJ1-1; TRBD1 matches at 9 bases. CDR1 is ENHRY, CDR2 SYGVKD, per germline. The V segment lost 4 bases and the J segment 5 bases; nucleotides outside the gene matches: 2. The CDR3 extends over 13 amino acids. The chain's CDR3 is CAISGQGGTEAFF. DNA for the CDR3: TGTGCCATCAGTGGACAGGGGGGGACTGAAGCTTTCTTT.

This chain links TRBV18 with TRBJ2-7; D is undetermined. Germline values: CDR1 KGHSH, CDR2 LQKENI. V lost 0 bases and J 4 bases, leaving 7 bases between the germline ends. This CDR3 is 13 amino acids long. CDR3 sequence: CASSPPLLYEQYF. CDR3 coding DNA: TGTGCCAGCTCACCACCGTTATTGTACGAGCAGTACTTC.

The J gene is TRBJ1-1, the V gene TRBV5-1; maybe TRBD1 (5 bases). CDR1 and CDR2 from the germline V gene are SGHRS and YFSETQ. The CDR3 runs to 17 residues. V was trimmed by 2 bases and J by 1 base, leaving 18 bases between them. CDR3 DNA: TGCGCCAGCAGCTTAGGATTCAGGGTGATCGAGAACACTGAAGCTTTCTTT. Protein product: CASSLGFRVIENTEAFF.

The chain links TRBV10-2 to TRBJ1-1; D possibly corresponds to TRBD1 (5 bases). V shed 6 bases and J shed 4 bases, with 9 bases lying between them. There are 12 residues in the CDR3. CDR1 is WSHSY, CDR2 SAAADI, per germline. CDR3 sequence (DNA): TGCGCCAGCAGGCGCGGGGGCACTGAAGCTTTCTTT. Protein: CASRRGGTEAFF.

This clone has a handful of counts. The chain has TRBV4-1 and TRBJ1-2; no clear D gene. Trimming removed 3 bases from V and 2 bases from J, with 7 bases in between. Germline V CDR1 and CDR2: MGHRA, YSYEKL. There are 13 residues in the CDR3. CDR3 sequence (DNA): TGCGCCAGCAGCCAGCAGGCGAACTATGGCTACACCTTC. Translated, it gives CASSQQANYGYTF.

V and J are TRBV7-2 and TRBJ1-3; D is unresolved. Trimming left V 5 bases short and J 4 bases short, with 6 bases between. Germline loops: CDR1 SGHTA, CDR2 FQGNSA. This CDR3 has 12 residues. CDR3 sequence reads: CASSPQGNTIYF. The CDR3 region has the DNA TGTGCCAGCAGCCCACAAGGAAACACCATATATTTT.

The chain recombines TRBV6-4 with TRBJ2-7; TRBD2 is a possible D gene (6 bases). The CDR3 has 16 amino acids. Germline CDR1 MRHNA, CDR2 SNTAGT. V was pared by 7 bases and J by 0 bases, with 19 bases between. The chain's CDR3 is CASTLGLREPSYEQYF. The DNA of the CDR3 is TGTGCCAGCACCCTTGGTTTGCGGGAACCCTCCTACGAGCAGTACTTC.

This chain joins TRBV7-3 and TRBJ2-1; 8 bases line up with TRBD2. V gave up 2 bases and J gave up 1 base; unmatched junction bases: 1. Germline V gives CDR1 SGHTA, CDR2 FQGTGA. There are 15 residues in the CDR3. CDR3 coding DNA: TGTGCCAGCAGCTTAGGCGGGAGGTCCTACAATGAGCAGTTCTTC. Its protein is CASSLGGRSYNEQFF.

V gene TRBV3-1 (or the pseudogene TRBV3-2) combines with J gene TRBJ1-5, with TRBD1 matching 9 bases. CDR3 length: 14 amino acids. V shed 3 bases and J 4 bases; nucleotides not matched to a gene: 1. Germline V gene data show CDR1 as LGHDT and CDR2 as YNNKEL (reference sequence). CDR3 DNA: TGTGCCAGCAGCCAGGGGACAGGGAATCAGCCCCAGCATTTT. It is translated as CASSQGTGNQPQHF.

The chain is built from TRBV2 and TRBJ1-2, with no clear D. Per germline, CDR1 SNHLY and CDR2 FYNNEI. This CDR3 spans 15 amino acids. V was cut by 1 base and J by 5 bases, with 14 bases left in between. CDR3 bases: TGTGCCAGCAGTGAAGGAACGGGTCTTGGGTATGGCTACACCTTC. Protein: CASSEGTGLGYGYTF.

The chain uses TRBV5-4 and TRBJ1-1; TRBD1 aligns across 9 bases. Germline trimming cut 4 bases from V and 0 bases from J; bases unmatched to any gene: 13. There are 18 residues in the CDR3. The V gene's germline CDR1 is SGHNT and CDR2 YYREEE (reference sequence). As DNA, the CDR3 is TGTGCCAGCAGCCCCGCTGGGACAGGGAAAAGGATGAACACTGAAGCTTTCTTT. Protein product: CASSPAGTGKRMNTEAFF.

The rearrangement uses TRBV5-4 and TRBJ2-1; 12 bases are a match to TRBD2. This CDR3 comprises 15 residues. Losses at the gene ends were 3 bases for V and 9 bases for J; bases not matched to a gene: 7. CDR1 is SGHNT and CDR2 is YYREEE in the germline V gene (reference sequence). The CDR3 here is CASSSQLAGGGEQFF. The CDR3 region has the DNA TGTGCCAGCAGCTCACAACTAGCGGGAGGAGGTGAGCAGTTCTTC. The full variable domain, rest sourced from reference TRBV5-4 and TRBJ2-1, is ETGVTQSPTHLIKTRGQQVTLRCSSQSGHNTVSWYQQALGQGPQFIFQYYREEENGRGNFPPRFSGLQFPNYSSELNVNALELDDSALYLCASSSQLAGGGEQFFGPGTRLTVL.

The rearrangement joins TRBV4-1 to TRBJ1-5, with a possible D match to TRBD1 (5 bases). V lost 3 bases and J lost 6, with 9 bases in between. In germline, CDR1 is MGHRA, CDR2 YSYEKL. The CDR3 length is 13 residues. The CDR3 is CASSHGGSQPQHF. The CDR3 nucleotides are TGCGCCAGCAGCCACGGGGGGAGTCAGCCCCAGCATTTT.

CDR3 in DNA: TGCAGCCCCCGAGTACCGGGGGGCTACACCTTC. Amino acids: CSPRVPGGYTF. V usage is TRBV20-1 and J usage is TRBJ1-2; D is ambiguous. The CDR3 consists of 11 residues. In germline, CDR1 is DFQATT, CDR2 SNEGSKA (reference sequence).

V and J are TRBV11-2 and TRBJ2-1, with TRBD2 identical over 11 bases. Germline CDR1 is SGHAT and CDR2 is FQNNGV. The CDR3 consists of 15 residues. V lost 3 bases to trimming and J lost 12 bases; unmatched junction nucleotides: 10. The CDR3 DNA follows: TGTGCCAGCAGCTTTACTAGCGGGGGCTGGGGTTTGCAGTTCTTC. This gives the protein CASSFTSGGWGLQFF.